This TCR beta chain was observed in a study of cytomegalovirus exposure and HLA in healthy donors. PCR employed 60 Vbeta and 13 Jbeta primers. The protocol was immunoSEQ multiplex PCR, while the TCRdb copy is restricted to in-frame clones and leaves out a portion. The table has 100,000 to 120,000 clones, approximately 79% seen once. Broader study findings: Later analysis identified 15,000 to 20,000 TCR beta sequences associated with HLA alleles, using a false discovery rate threshold of 0.05.

Likely unrecorded immune exposures existed in these nominally healthy donors. Of note for this clone: What it recognizes is unknown.

The trim removed 8 bases at V and 0 bases at J, leaving 9 bases unmatched. This CDR3 has 16 residues. Germline-derived CDR1 and CDR2 are MGHDK and SYGVNS. Sequenced input: PBMCs. This receptor was taken from a man under 40 in good health and CMV-seropositive. The chain employs TRBV25-1 and TRBJ1-4; TRBD1 agrees at 7 bases. Here the CDR3 reads CASGLGDSATNEKLFF. In DNA form, the CDR3 reads TGTGCCAGCGGGCTTGGGGACAGTGCAACTAATGAAAAACTGTTTTTT.